The clone carrying this T cell receptor (beta chain) has just a few counts. The data are from a study of T cells after yellow fever vaccination. Via MiXCR, TCRdb re-called the 5' RACE reads, giving one row per CDR3 protein. The table shows about 96,000 distinct CDR3 sequences, with 8% to 10% occurring only once. Overall study results and limits: A secondary response was less intense yet reached its peak sooner, at day 5 versus 15. Few clonotypes appeared in both CD4 and CD8 compartments. Primary-vaccination clones mostly resurfaced post-booster (nearly 97% CD4, approximately 87% CD8).

Trimming left V 0 bases short and J 7 bases short, with 6 bases between. Germline V gene sequence: CDR1 MRHNA, CDR2 SNTAGT. The CDR3 extends over 13 amino acids. This material consisted of CD8+ T cells not binding an NS4B(214-222) dextramer, sorted from PBMCs, taken less than 18 days after the first yellow fever vaccination. The TCR originated in a man younger than 35 who received the YFV17D yellow fever vaccine. The rearrangement joins TRBV6-4 to TRBJ2-2; D not resolved. Here the CDR3 DNA reads TGTGCCAGCAGTGACTCAGAGGTCGGGGAGCTGTTTTTT. It specifies CASSDSEVGELFF.